One T cell receptor (beta chain) is described in this entry. The antigen remains unidentified. This record belongs to a study of T cell responses to AZD1222 COVID-19 vaccine. Findings of the study overall: Compared with day 0, the breadth and depth of the Spike-specific TCR repertoire rose significantly after two doses of AZD1222. Unmutated variant regions are reportedly the target of nearly half of TCRs that are spike-specific. Across spike, vaccine-associated CD4 TCRs were found, dominant at 160-218 and 743-854.

In germline, CDR1 is SGHTS, CDR2 YDEGEE. The ends were cut back, 0 bases at V and 8 bases at J, with 4 bases in the middle. This CDR3 comprises 11 residues. Profiled with immunoSEQ multiplex PCR; TCRdb holds only in-frame clones, not every one. The table lists about 180,000 clones, 75% to 90% of them singletons. This receptor was obtained from an adult in good health. The chain is built from TRBV5-8 and TRBJ2-3; D remains ambiguous. The sample here was peripheral blood, taken on day 0 of AZD1222 vaccination. The CDR3 region is CASSLEGTQYF. CDR3 in DNA: TGTGCCAGCAGCTTGGAGGGTACGCAGTATTTT. Combining the CDR3 with reference TRBV5-8 and TRBJ2-3 gives the whole variable domain EAGVTQSPTHLIKTRGQQATLRCSPISGHTSVYWYQQALGLGLQFLLWYDEGEERNRGNFPPRFSGRQFPNYSSELNVNALELEDSALYLCASSLEGTQYFGPGTRLTVL.